The clone carrying this T cell receptor (beta chain) was seen ten or more times. What it binds is not known. This sample is part of a study of T cells in Graves' hyperthyroidism and ophthalmopathy. This CDR3 contains 14 residues. Trimming cost V 6 bases and J 3 bases, with 11 bases left between them. Germline CDR1 MNHNS, CDR2 SASEGT. Amplified regions were TCR beta CDR3 sequences from RNA transcripts. HTBI primers were employed in a first-round RT-PCR of the TCR CDR3. TCRdb re-called the multiplex PCR reads with MiXCR, one entry per CDR3 protein. Among over 300,000 distinct CDR3 sequences listed, around 13% were seen once. 10 ml of fresh peripheral blood supplied the PBMCs. Findings and caveats of the study: Blood also contained most expanded thyroid clonotypes above 0.001.

The sample taken for sequencing was blood. This sequence joins TRBV6-1 and TRBJ2-2; unclear D gene. The sequence was collected from a woman aged 55-70 years with Graves' hyperthyroidism. In DNA form, the CDR3 reads TGTGCCAGCAGCCACGGACCGTACACCGGGGAGCTGTTTTTT. Translating gives CASSHGPYTGELFF.